This is a list of T cell receptor beta chains from one sample in a study of T cells in Graves' hyperthyroidism and ophthalmopathy. A single record per CDR3 protein comes from TCRdb applying MiXCR to the multiplex PCR reads. This table has a few hundred thousand distinct CDR3 sequences, approximately 14% appearing once. Sequencing was carried out using blood. All receptors derive from a woman younger than 45 with Graves' hyperthyroidism. CDR3s include the opening cysteine and the closing phenylalanine or tryptophan. The order of the fields is J gene, V gene, CDR3 protein.

TRBJ2-2	TRBV20-1	CSASVAGGPNTGELFF
TRBJ2-7	TRBV14	CASSQVRQGLNYEQYF
TRBJ1-1	TRBV30	CAWSATNTEAFF
TRBJ1-4	TRBV15	CATSPAGFREKLFF
TRBJ2-5	TRBV10-3	CAISEGLAGEGPETQYF
TRBJ2-1	TRBV5-1	CASNPSWTSLTYNEQFF
TRBJ1-2	TRBV5-1	CASSSTVGFSYGYTF
TRBJ2-1	TRBV12-3/TRBV12-4	CASSSTPTILYNEQFF
TRBJ2-7	TRBV20-1	CSVQGLAGDYEQYF
TRBJ2-7	TRBV28	CASRIGNRDEQYF
TRBJ2-4	TRBV12-3/TRBV12-4	CASRRVAKNIQYF
TRBJ1-5	TRBV12-3/TRBV12-4	CASTENNQPQHF
TRBJ1-1	TRBV30	CAWSVPGGSTEAFF
TRBJ2-5	TRBV29-1	CSVVPRETQYF
TRBJ2-7	TRBV4-2	CASSQELAGGSYEQYF
TRBJ2-3	TRBV18	CASSPTLAGNTDTQYF
TRBJ2-7	TRBV11-2	CASTTLRTRMLYF
TRBJ1-6	TRBV20-1	CSARDEGSGYNSPLHF
TRBJ2-7	TRBV6-2/TRBV6-3	CASSYSGGVPSEQYF
TRBJ1-5	TRBV30	CAWSANTQHQPQHF
TRBJ2-6	TRBV3-1	CASSQAGGSGANVLTF
TRBJ2-7	TRBV28	CASSSPGSTYEQYF